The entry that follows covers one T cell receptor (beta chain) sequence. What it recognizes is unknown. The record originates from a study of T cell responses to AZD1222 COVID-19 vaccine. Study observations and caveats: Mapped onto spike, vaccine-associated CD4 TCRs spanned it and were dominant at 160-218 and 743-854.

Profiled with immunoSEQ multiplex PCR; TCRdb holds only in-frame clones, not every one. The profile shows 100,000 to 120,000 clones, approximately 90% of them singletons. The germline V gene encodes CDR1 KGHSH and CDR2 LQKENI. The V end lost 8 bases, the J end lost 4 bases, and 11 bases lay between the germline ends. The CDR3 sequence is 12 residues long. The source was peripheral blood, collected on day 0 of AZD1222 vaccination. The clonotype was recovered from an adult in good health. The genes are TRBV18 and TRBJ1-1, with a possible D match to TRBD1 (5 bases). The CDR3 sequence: CASRVGGTEAFF. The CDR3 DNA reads TGTGCCAGCCGAGTTGGGGGCACTGAAGCTTTCTTT.